The table lists the clone carrying this TCR beta chain with many counts. Its antigen is unidentified. The entry originates in a study of early T cells in non-severe SARS-CoV-2 infection. Study at large: Unpaired chains resulted from sequencing bulk RNA of unsorted whole blood. Whole-study results and caveats: Database matching using VDJdb favored anti-spike CD8 responses, with private and CD4 specificities left missing.

Germline CDR1 is DFQATT and CDR2 is SNEGSKA (reference sequence). The CDR3 is made up of 13 amino acids. V lost 6 bases, J lost 3 bases, and 6 bases stayed unmatched. The protocol attached unique molecular identifiers to individual cDNA molecules. TCRdb reprocessed the 5' RACE reads via MiXCR and lists one record per CDR3 protein. Here the sample spans around 67,000 distinct CDR3 sequences, over 9.5% being singletons. The rearrangement uses TRBV20-1 and TRBJ2-7, with 9 bases matching TRBD1. The TCR sequence derives from an adult who was a healthcare worker with PCR-confirmed SARS-CoV-2 infection or an uninfected control (not recorded which). The sequenced sample was whole blood, obtained at baseline. The CDR3 loop reads CSAWTGVNYEQYF. The CDR3 region has the DNA TGCAGTGCCTGGACAGGGGTTAACTACGAGCAGTACTTC.